The 5 T cell receptor beta chains presented below share a single source sample, sequenced in a study of CD8 T cells in Susac syndrome. RNA was extracted with the RNeasy kit, and a quantity of roughly 0.5 to 1 ug was reverse transcribed using random hexamers. TCRdb analysed the immunoSEQ multiplex PCR reads with MiXCR anew, one entry per CDR3 protein. The data contain roughly 86,000 distinct CDR3 sequences, roughly 95% of them singletons. What was sequenced was CD8+ T cells from PBMCs. The receptors derive from a human donor with Susac syndrome.

CDR3 sequence (DNA): TGTGCCAGCAGTCCCTCCGGGACAGGGAGCTCCTACGAGCAGTACTTC. Translation gives CASSPSGTGSSYEQYF. This chain uses TRBV27 with TRBJ2-7; 9 bases map to TRBD1. Trimming took 5 bases from V and 0 from J; bases not matched to a gene: 8. Germline V CDR1 and CDR2: MNHEY, SMNVEV (reference sequence). CDR3 length: 16 residues.

The V gene is TRBV24-1, the J gene TRBJ2-3; 8 positions agree with TRBD1. The junction had 3 bases not matched to a gene; V was cut back by 9 bases and J by 5 bases. The CDR3 totals 12 residues. Germline V gene data show CDR1 as KGHDR and CDR2 as SFDVKD. This chain's CDR3 is CATSDRGDTQYF. For the CDR3, the DNA is TGTGCCACCTCTGACAGGGGAGATACGCAGTATTTT.

The genes are TRBV5-1 and TRBJ1-2; a possible D gene is TRBD1 (5 bases). Looked up from germline, CDR1 is SGHRS and CDR2 is YFSETQ. V was cut by 5 bases and J by 5 bases, with 16 bases left in between. The CDR3 is 14 residues long. CDR3 sequence: CASRTGQTEYGYTF. CDR3 coding DNA: TGCGCCAGCAGAACGGGGCAGACTGAATATGGCTACACCTTC.

This clonotype was counted a single time. J is TRBJ1-1 and V is TRBV6-1, with D unresolved. The germline CDR1 and CDR2 sequences are MNHNS and SASEGT. V was cut by 4 bases and J by 5 bases, with 11 bases left in between. The CDR3 length is 13 residues. CDR3 in amino acids: CASSAGVGTEAFF. The DNA for the CDR3 is TGTGCCAGCAGTGCTGGGGTGGGGACTGAAGCTTTCTTT.

With respect to this clonotype: Its ends do not fully match the called genes, so a read error is possible. The chain recombines TRBV12-3 or TRBV12-4 with TRBJ2-1; 15 bases line up with TRBD2. The CDR3 runs to 16 residues. The CDR3 is CASSLSPSGTSGGRAF. For the CDR3, the DNA is TGTGCCAGCAGTCTATCACCTTCCGGGACTAGCGGGGGGAGGGCCTTC.